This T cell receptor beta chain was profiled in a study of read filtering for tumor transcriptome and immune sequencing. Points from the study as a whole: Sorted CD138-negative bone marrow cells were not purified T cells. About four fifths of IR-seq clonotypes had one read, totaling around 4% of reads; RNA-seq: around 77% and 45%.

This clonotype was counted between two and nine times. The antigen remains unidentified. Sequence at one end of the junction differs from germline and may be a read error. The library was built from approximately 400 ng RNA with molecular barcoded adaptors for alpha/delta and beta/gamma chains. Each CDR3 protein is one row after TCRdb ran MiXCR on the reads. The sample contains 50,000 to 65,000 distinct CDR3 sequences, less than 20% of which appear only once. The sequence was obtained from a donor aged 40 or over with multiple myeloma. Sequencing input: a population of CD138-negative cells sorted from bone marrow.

Written as DNA, the CDR3 is TGTGCCAGCAGCCGTGGACTAGTCGGGGACAATGAGCAGTCCTTC. Translating gives CASSRGLVGDNEQSF. The rearrangement joins TRBV3-1 to TRBJ2-1; TRBD2 is a possible D gene (7 bases). This CDR3 has 15 residues. The germline V gene has CDR1 LGHDT and CDR2 YNNKEL (reference sequence).